This TCR beta chain is from a study of T cells in Graves' hyperthyroidism and ophthalmopathy. Ophthalmopathy patients all had a Clinical Activity Score of at least 3, a NOSPECS grade of at least 4 and disease under 3 months old. After removal of 2 bases from V and 3 bases from J, the junction contained 5 bases not matched to a gene. Germline V gives CDR1 LGHNA, CDR2 YNFKEQ. The CDR3 spans 16 residues. The TCR beta CDR3 regions underwent amplification using RNA transcripts as the source. The primer set for the first-round RT-PCR of the TCR CDR3 was HTBI. From the multiplex PCR reads, TCRdb called clonotypes with MiXCR, one entry per CDR3 protein. The sample lists hundreds of thousands of distinct CDR3 sequences, roughly 21% occurring once.

The sample taken for sequencing was blood. The sequence derives from a man between 40 and 49 years old with Graves' ophthalmopathy. The V and J genes are TRBV4-2 and TRBJ2-5; TRBD2 matches 11 bases. The CDR3 region is CASSQQALAGEETQYF. CDR3 bases: TGTGCCAGCAGCCAACAGGCACTAGCGGGGGAAGAGACCCAGTACTTC.